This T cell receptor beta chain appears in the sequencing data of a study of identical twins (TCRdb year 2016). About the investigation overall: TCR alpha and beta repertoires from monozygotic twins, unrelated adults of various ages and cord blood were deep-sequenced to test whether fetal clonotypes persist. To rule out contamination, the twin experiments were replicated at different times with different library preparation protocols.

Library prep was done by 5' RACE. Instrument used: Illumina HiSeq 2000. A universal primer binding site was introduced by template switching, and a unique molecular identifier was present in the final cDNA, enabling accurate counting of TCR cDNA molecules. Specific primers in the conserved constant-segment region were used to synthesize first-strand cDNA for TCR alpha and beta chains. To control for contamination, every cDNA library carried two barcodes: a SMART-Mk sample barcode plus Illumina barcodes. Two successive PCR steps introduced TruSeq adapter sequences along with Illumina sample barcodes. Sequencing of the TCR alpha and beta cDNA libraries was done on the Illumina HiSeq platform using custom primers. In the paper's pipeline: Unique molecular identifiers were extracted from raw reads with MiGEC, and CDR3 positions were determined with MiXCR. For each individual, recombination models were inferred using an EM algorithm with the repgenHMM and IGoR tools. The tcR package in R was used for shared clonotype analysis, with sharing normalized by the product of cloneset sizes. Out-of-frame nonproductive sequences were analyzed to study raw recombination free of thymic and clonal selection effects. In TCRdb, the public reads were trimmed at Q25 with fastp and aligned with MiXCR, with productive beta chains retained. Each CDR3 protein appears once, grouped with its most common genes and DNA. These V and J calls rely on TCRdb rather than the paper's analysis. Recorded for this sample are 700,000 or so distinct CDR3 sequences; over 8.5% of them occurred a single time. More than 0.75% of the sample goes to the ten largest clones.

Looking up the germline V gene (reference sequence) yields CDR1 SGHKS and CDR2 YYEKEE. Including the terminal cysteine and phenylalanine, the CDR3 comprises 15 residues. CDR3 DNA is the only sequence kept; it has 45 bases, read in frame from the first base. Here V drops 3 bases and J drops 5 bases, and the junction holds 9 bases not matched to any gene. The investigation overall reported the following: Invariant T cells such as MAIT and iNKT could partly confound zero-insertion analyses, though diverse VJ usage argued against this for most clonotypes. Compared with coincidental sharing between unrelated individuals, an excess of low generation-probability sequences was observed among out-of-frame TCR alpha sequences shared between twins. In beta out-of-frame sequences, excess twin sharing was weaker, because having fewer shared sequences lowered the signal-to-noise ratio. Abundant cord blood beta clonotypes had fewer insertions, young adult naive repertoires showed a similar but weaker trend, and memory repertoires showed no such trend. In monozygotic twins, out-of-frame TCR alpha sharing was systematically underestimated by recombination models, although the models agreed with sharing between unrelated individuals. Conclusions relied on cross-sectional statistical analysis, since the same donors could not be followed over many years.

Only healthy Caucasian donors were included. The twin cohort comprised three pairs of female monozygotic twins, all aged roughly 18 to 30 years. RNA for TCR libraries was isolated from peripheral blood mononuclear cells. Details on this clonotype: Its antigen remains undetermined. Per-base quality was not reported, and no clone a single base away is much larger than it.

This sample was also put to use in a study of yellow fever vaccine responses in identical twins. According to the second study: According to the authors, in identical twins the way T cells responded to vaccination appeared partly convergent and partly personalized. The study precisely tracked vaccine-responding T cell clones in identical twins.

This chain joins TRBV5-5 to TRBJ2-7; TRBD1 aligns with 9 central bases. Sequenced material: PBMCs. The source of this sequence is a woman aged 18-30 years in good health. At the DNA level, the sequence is TGTGCCAGCAGCTCCGGACAGGGGCCTTTGAACGAGCAGTACTTC. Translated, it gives CASSSGQGPLNEQYF.